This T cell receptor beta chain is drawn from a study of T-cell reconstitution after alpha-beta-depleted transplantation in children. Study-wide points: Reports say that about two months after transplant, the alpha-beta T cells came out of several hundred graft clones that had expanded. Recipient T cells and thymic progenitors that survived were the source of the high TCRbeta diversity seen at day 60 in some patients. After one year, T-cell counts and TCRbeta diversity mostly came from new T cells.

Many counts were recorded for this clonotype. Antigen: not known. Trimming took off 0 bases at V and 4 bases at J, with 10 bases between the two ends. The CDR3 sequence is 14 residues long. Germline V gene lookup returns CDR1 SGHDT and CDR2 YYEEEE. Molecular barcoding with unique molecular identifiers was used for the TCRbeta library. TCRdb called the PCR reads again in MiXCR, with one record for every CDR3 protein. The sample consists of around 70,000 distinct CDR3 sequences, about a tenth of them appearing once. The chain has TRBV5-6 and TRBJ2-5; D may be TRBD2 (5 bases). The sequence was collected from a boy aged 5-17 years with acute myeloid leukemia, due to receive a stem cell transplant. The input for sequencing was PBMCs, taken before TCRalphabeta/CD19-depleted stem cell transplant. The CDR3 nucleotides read TGTGCCAGCAGCTTGGTCCGGGGTGGAGAGACCCAGTACTTC. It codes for CASSLVRGGETQYF.